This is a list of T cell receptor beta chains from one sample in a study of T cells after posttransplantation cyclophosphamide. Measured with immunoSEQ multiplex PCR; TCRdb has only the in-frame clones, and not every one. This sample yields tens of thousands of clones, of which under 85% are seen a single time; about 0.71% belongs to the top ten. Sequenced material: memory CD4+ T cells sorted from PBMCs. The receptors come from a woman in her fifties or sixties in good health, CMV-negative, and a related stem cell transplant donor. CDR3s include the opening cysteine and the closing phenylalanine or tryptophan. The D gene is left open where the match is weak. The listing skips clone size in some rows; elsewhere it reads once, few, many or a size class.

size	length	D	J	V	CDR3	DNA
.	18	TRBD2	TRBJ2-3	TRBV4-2	CASSQGLAGDSSTDTQYF	TGTGCCAGCAGCCAAGGACTAGCGGGTGACTCTAGCACAGATACGCAGTATTTT
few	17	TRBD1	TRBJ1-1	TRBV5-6	CASSELGTEIMNTEAFF	TGTGCCAGCAGCGAACTGGGGACAGAGATTATGAACACTGAAGCTTTCTTT
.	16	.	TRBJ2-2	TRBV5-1	CASSLGHGSDTGELFF	TGCGCCAGCAGCTTGGGTCACGGGAGCGACACCGGGGAGCTGTTTTTT
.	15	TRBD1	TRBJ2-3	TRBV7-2	CASSSRQGKSDTQYF	TGTGCCAGCAGCTCTCGACAGGGAAAGTCAGATACGCAGTATTTT
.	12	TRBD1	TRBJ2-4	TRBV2	CASSVGTGVQYF	TGTGCCAGCAGTGTTGGGACAGGGGTCCAGTACTTC
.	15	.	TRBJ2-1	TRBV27	CASSLSAGPYNEQFF	TGTGCCAGCAGTTTATCGGCAGGTCCATACAATGAGCAGTTCTTC
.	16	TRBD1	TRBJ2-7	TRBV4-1	CASSPSGQGLSYEQYF	TGCGCCAGCAGCCCTTCGGGACAGGGCCTCTCCTACGAGCAGTACTTC
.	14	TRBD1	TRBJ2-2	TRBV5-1	CASSFQGDTGELFF	TGCGCCAGCAGCTTCCAGGGGGACACCGGGGAGCTGTTTTTT
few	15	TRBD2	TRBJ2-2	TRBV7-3	CASSLAGVDTGELFF	TGTGCCAGCAGCTTAGCGGGGGTTGACACCGGGGAGCTGTTTTTT
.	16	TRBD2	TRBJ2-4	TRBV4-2	CASSQELTSGRDIQYF	TGTGCCAGCAGCCAAGAATTGACTAGCGGGAGGGACATTCAGTACTTC
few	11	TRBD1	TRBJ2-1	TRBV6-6	CASSYDRGTFF	TGTGCCAGCAGTTACGACAGGGGTACGTTCTTC
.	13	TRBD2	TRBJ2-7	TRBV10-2	CANSGTSEGEQYF	TGCGCCAACTCCGGGACTAGCGAAGGCGAGCAGTACTTC
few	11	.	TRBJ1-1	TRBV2	CASQGQGLAFF	TGTGCCTCCCAGGGCCAGGGCCTCGCTTTCTTT
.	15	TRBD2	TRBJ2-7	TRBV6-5	CASSSPRLADYEQYF	TGTGCCAGCAGTTCCCCACGACTAGCGGACTACGAGCAGTACTTC
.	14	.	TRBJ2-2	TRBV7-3	CASSFDSSTGELFF	TGTGCCAGCAGTTTCGACAGTAGCACCGGGGAGCTGTTTTTT
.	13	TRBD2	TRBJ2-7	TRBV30	CAWTSGRAYEQYF	TGTGCCTGGACCAGCGGGAGGGCCTACGAGCAGTACTTC
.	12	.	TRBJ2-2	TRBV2	CASSQNTGELFF	TGTGCCAGCAGTCAAAACACCGGGGAGCTGTTTTTT
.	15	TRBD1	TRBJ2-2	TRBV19	CASSRTGGHTGELFF	TGTGCCAGTAGTCGAACAGGGGGCCACACCGGGGAGCTGTTTTTT
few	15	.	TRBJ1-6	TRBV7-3	CASSLGGSYNSPLHF	TGTGCCAGCAGCTTAGGAGGCTCCTATAATTCACCCCTCCACTTT
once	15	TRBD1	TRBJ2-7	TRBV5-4	CASSYWDRDVNEQYF	TGTGCCAGCAGCTACTGGGACAGGGATGTCAACGAGCAGTACTTC